The 11 T cell receptor beta chains in this list originate from one sample, sequenced in a study of naive and memory T cell subsets. The library had UMIs added by 3' ligation of an oligonucleotide to TCR cDNA. The SP2 primer and nested alpha and beta constant region primers amplified ligated cDNA in four rounds. TCRdb re-called the 5' RACE reads with MiXCR, one entry per CDR3 protein. Among about 56,000 distinct CDR3 sequences, 6% to 8.5% were seen once, and the ten largest hold nearly 10%. The receptors originated from a female donor in good health.

The rearrangement links TRBV9 to TRBJ2-3; the D gene is possibly TRBD1 (6 bases). This CDR3 is built from 18 residues. V lost 4 bases to trimming and J lost 0 bases, with 21 bases between them. Germline-derived CDR1 and CDR2 are SGDLS and YYNGEE. CDR3 DNA sequence: TGTGCCAGCAGCTATATTAAAACCTCACAGGGTAGCACAGATACGCAGTATTTT. Translated, it gives CASSYIKTSQGSTDTQYF.

At least ten counts were recorded for this clonotype. The chain links TRBV12-3 or TRBV12-4 to TRBJ1-2, with a tentative D call TRBD1 (5 bases). The CDR3 has 12 residues. Trimming shortened V by 5 bases and J by 6 bases, and 10 bases separated the two germline ends. The chain's CDR3 is CASSPGTHGYTF. In nucleotides, the CDR3 is TGTGCCAGCAGTCCCGGGACCCATGGCTACACCTTC.

There are many counts of this clonotype. The genes are TRBV19 and TRBJ1-1; the D gene is possibly TRBD1 (6 bases). CDR1 is LNHDA, CDR2 SQIVND, per germline (reference sequence). Trimming removed 3 bases at V and 7 bases at J, with 15 bases between. The CDR3 runs 14 residues. The CDR3 protein is CASSITGGRLEAFF. CDR3 nucleotide sequence: TGTGCCAGTAGTATTACGGGGGGCCGCCTTGAAGCTTTCTTT.

This clonotype was recorded at least ten times. This chain links TRBV20-1 with TRBJ1-5; D remains unclear. The CDR3 has 14 amino acids. Trimming stripped 4 bases from V and 6 bases from J, with 16 bases between. Germline CDR1 is DFQATT and CDR2 is SNEGSKA (reference sequence). CDR3: CSATSESGFQPQHF. CDR3 sequence (DNA): TGCAGTGCTACAAGTGAGAGCGGGTTTCAGCCCCAGCATTTT.

The chain links TRBV7-2 to TRBJ2-3; D gene unclear. V gave up 3 bases and J gave up 3 bases, with 4 bases separating them. The CDR3 is 12 residues long. Germline CDR1 SGHTA, CDR2 FQGNSA. CDR3 DNA: TGTGCCAGCAGCTTTTGGACAGATACGCAGTATTTT. Translating it yields CASSFWTDTQYF.

This clonotype was picked up many times. J is TRBJ1-3 and V is TRBV25-1; unclear D gene. The CDR3 runs to 14 residues. The V gene's germline CDR1 is MGHDK and CDR2 SYGVNS. Trimming stripped 3 bases from V and 0 bases from J, with 6 bases between. The CDR3 loop is CASSDGRSGNTIYF. The CDR3 DNA reads as TGTGCCAGCAGTGACGGTCGCTCTGGAAACACCATATATTTT.

This clonotype was detected only a few times. This sequence joins TRBV27 and TRBJ2-7; tentatively, D is TRBD1 or TRBD2 (6 bases each). The CDR3 loop spans 15 amino acids. The V and J ends lost 0 bases and 6 bases respectively, with 15 bases between them. The germline gives CDR1 MNHEY, CDR2 SMNVEV (reference sequence). The CDR3 DNA sequence: TGTGCCAGCAGTTTATCGATGAGGGGGGCCCTCGAGCAGTACTTC. Its translation is CASSLSMRGALEQYF.

This clonotype was found a few times. The rearrangement links TRBV5-5 to TRBJ1-5; D may be TRBD1 (5 bases). This CDR3 region has 15 residues. CDR1 and CDR2 (germline): SGHKS, YYEKEE (reference sequence). Between the trimmed V and J ends, which lost 3 bases and 2 bases, there was a span of 12 bases. The CDR3 here is CASSWGSGGNQPQHF. The CDR3 nucleotides read TGTGCCAGCAGCTGGGGATCGGGGGGCAATCAGCCCCAGCATTTT.

V is TRBV20-1 and J is TRBJ2-6; the match to TRBD1 covers 7 bases. Germline values: CDR1 DFQATT, CDR2 SNEGSKA (reference sequence). Losses at the gene ends were 4 bases for V and 1 base for J; bases not matched to a gene: 10. The CDR3 spans 17 residues. The CDR3 protein is CSATNRGPFSGANVLTF. Here the CDR3 DNA reads TGCAGTGCTACTAACAGGGGTCCCTTTTCTGGGGCCAACGTCCTGACTTTC.

This clonotype was recorded at least ten times. The gene calls are TRBV9 and TRBJ1-1; 7 bases map to TRBD1. The CDR3 is 15 residues long. Germline lookup yields CDR1 SGDLS and CDR2 YYNGEE. The V gene end was trimmed by 3 bases and the J gene end by 5 bases; junction bases not matched to a gene: 10. The CDR3: CASSGNDRERTEAFF. CDR3 nucleotide sequence: TGTGCCAGCAGCGGGAATGACAGGGAGAGGACTGAAGCTTTCTTT.

This clonotype was picked up many times. V and J are TRBV7-9 and TRBJ1-2, with D tentatively TRBD1 (5 bases). The CDR3 spans 16 residues. Trimming cost V 4 bases and J 4 bases, with 19 bases left between them. Germline-derived CDR1 and CDR2 are SEHNR and FQNEAQ (reference sequence). The CDR3 DNA reads TGTGCCAGCAGCTACCAGGATGGCCTGGGGACCTATGGCTACACCTTC. Its protein is CASSYQDGLGTYGYTF.